This T cell receptor (beta chain) comes out of a study of PD-1 blockade in classical Hodgkin lymphoma. General study findings and limits: For complete responders, baseline diversity was comparable to that of newly diagnosed patients.

Relapses following autologous stem cell transplantation were seen in all patients, with brentuximab vedotin exposure varying. Profiling relied on immunoSEQ multiplex PCR, and the TCRdb table lists in-frame clones only, not all of them. This table holds tens of thousands of clones, roughly nine tenths found once. This clone appeared a single time. Its antigen is undetermined. This CDR3 contains 14 residues. Per germline, CDR1 LGHNT and CDR2 FRNRAP. Trimming cost V 4 bases and J 3 bases, with 13 bases left between them. This specimen consisted of peripheral blood mononuclear cells (PBMCs), obtained at baseline. The source of this sequence is a human donor with classical Hodgkin lymphoma. V gene TRBV12-5 combines with J gene TRBJ2-7; TRBD1 might be the D (6 bases). CDR3 sequence: CASGSRRTDYEQYF. The CDR3 nucleotides read TGTGCTAGTGGTTCCCGAAGGACAGACTACGAGCAGTACTTC.